A selection of T cell receptor beta chains follows, all from one sample in a study of blood T cell repertoires in COVID-19. Data came from immunoSEQ multiplex PCR; TCRdb stores just in-frame clones and leaves some out. The table lists 42,000 or so clones, 81% of them singletons. Sequencing used peripheral blood. The receptors here all came from a man aged 40-55 years with active or convalescent COVID-19. Each CDR3 is given with its conserved first and last residue.

v_gene	j_gene	CDR3aa
TRBV3-1/TRBV3-2	TRBJ2-7	CASSHPTGTYEQYF
TRBV5-4	TRBJ2-5	CASSLSGGKETQYF
TRBV5-1	TRBJ1-4	CASSVNTGLPTNEKLFF
TRBV24-1	TRBJ1-5	CATSDRDGGKPQHF
TRBV18	TRBJ1-5	CASSPQTGSSPQHF
TRBV6-4	TRBJ2-3	CASSVPGPPPYF
TRBV19	.	CVSSSGGGTTQHF
TRBV11-3	TRBJ2-2	CASSLGGTNTGELFF
TRBV5-1	TRBJ1-1	CASSARAGRDTEAFF
TRBV4-3	TRBJ2-5	CASSQDTGSGETQYF
TRBV6-5	TRBJ1-2	CASSYSRDFYGYTF
TRBV7-6	TRBJ2-5	CASSPRGAGETQYF
TRBV9	TRBJ1-6	CASSVDPGVGRNNSPLHF
TRBV3-1/TRBV3-2	TRBJ1-2	CASSDGQIDGYTF
TRBV5-1	TRBJ2-2	CASSPGGASTGELFF
TRBV2	TRBJ1-5	CASSEDRGNQPQHF
TRBV21-1	TRBJ1-2	CASSLARDRVYGYTF
TRBV11-3	TRBJ1-2	CASSSDGSSGGGYTF
TRBV5-4	TRBJ1-2	CASSLYEGTNYGYTF
TRBV6-2/TRBV6-3	TRBJ1-6	CASSSTSTLRRESSPLHF
TRBV28	TRBJ1-5	CASRLGTVSNQPQHF
TRBV5-4	TRBJ2-7	CASSLQDNEQYF
TRBV13	TRBJ1-1	CASSFGLTGTEAFF
TRBV30	TRBJ2-1	CAWSSGLINEQFF
TRBV28	TRBJ1-1	CASSSPNTEAFF
TRBV10-3	TRBJ1-3	CAISLTAPGTIYF
TRBV10-1	TRBJ1-6	CASSETGTGNSPLHF
TRBV19	TRBJ2-3	CASTHRGTDTQYF
TRBV6-6	TRBJ1-4	CASSYGAGVEKLFF
TRBV5-4	TRBJ1-6	CASSLGGGPSSYNSPLHF
TRBV6-5	TRBJ1-4	CASSYSETGNEKLFF
TRBV19	TRBJ2-2	CASRTGGPSTGELFF
TRBV7-8	TRBJ2-1	CASSLLGLYNEQFF
TRBV27	TRBJ1-6	CASSPIFPGDNSPLHF
TRBV18	TRBJ2-3	CASSPTTGATDTQYF
TRBV24-1	TRBJ2-2	CATSDPGQPNTGELFF
TRBV5-1	TRBJ2-7	CASSLGTLIDEQYF
TRBV10-3	TRBJ1-5	CAISLTGGNQPQHF
TRBV11-2	TRBJ2-7	CASSLASGSSYEQYF
TRBV9	TRBJ2-7	CASSALAGQGPYEQYF
TRBV6-1	TRBJ1-1	CASSEVLTGGAFF
TRBV7-8	TRBJ1-5	CASSLGRAVREPQHF
TRBV5-1	TRBJ2-7	CASSAGNRGVFYEQYF
TRBV7-2	TRBJ1-5	CASSLVNSGDSNQPQHF
TRBV18	TRBJ1-2	CASSPSWQGGGYTF
TRBV19	TRBJ2-5	CASSIGGAPETQYF
TRBV10-3	TRBJ2-1	CAIRGTSGSYNEQFF